One sample yielded the 21 T cell receptor beta chains listed below, sequenced in a study of blood T cell repertoires in COVID-19. TCRdb's copy holds only in-frame clones and misses some; the assay was immunoSEQ multiplex PCR. The sample lists some 100,000 clones, 88% occurring once. Material for sequencing was peripheral blood. The source of these receptors is a woman aged 55-75 years with acute or convalescent COVID-19.

The chain combines TRBV27 with TRBJ2-1, with a tentative D call TRBD2 (5 bases). The germline V gene encodes CDR1 MNHEY and CDR2 SMNVEV (reference sequence). The CDR3 spans 13 residues. V was trimmed by 8 bases and J by 7 bases, leaving 15 bases between them. The CDR3 sequence: CASGRTGRNEQFF. In DNA, the CDR3 is TGTGCCAGCGGACGGACTGGAAGGAATGAGCAGTTCTTC.

This chain links TRBV27 with TRBJ2-7, with D perhaps TRBD2 (5 bases). Germline V CDR1 and CDR2: MNHEY, SMNVEV (reference sequence). V was cut by 2 bases and J by 7 bases, with 21 bases left in between. This CDR3 has 16 amino acids. CDR3 DNA: TGTGCCAGCAGTTTAGGAACCCTGACTATGTCTCATGAGCAGTACGTC. Translated, it gives CASSLGTLTMSHEQYV.

The count of this clone is one. The genes are TRBV5-1 and TRBJ1-1, with D perhaps matching TRBD1 (5 bases). CDR1 and CDR2 from the germline V gene are SGHRS and YFSETQ. CDR3 length equals 13 residues. With 4 bases removed from V and 8 bases from J, the gap between germline ends came to 15 bases. CDR3 nucleotides: TGCGCCAGCAGCCCCGGAGGGGCGGGCGAAGCTTTCTTT. Translation gives CASSPGGAGEAFF.

V is TRBV9 and J is TRBJ2-2; no clear D gene. Trimming pared 3 bases from V and 7 bases from J, leaving 7 bases between. Per germline, CDR1 SGDLS and CDR2 YYNGEE. This CDR3 contains 12 residues. The CDR3 DNA sequence: TGTGCCAGCAGCGCATTCAACGGGGAGCTGTTTTTT. This translates into CASSAFNGELFF.

The V gene is TRBV5-1, the J gene TRBJ2-2; no definite D call. The CDR3 covers 14 residues. Germline V gives CDR1 SGHRS, CDR2 YFSETQ. Trimming cost V 0 bases and J 2 bases, with 5 bases left between them. The CDR3 bases are TGCGCCAGCAGCTTGGTAGCAAACACCGGGGAGCTGTTTTTT. Translated, it gives CASSLVANTGELFF. Filled out from reference TRBV5-1 and TRBJ2-2, the complete variable domain reads KAGVTQTPRYLIKTRGQQVTLSCSPISGHRSVSWYQQTPGQGLQFLFEYFSETQRNKGNFPGRFSGRQFSNSRSEMNVSTLELGDSALYLCASSLVANTGELFFGEGSRLTVL.

The chain has TRBV5-5 and TRBJ1-3; 8 nucleotides agree with TRBD1. Trimming removed 3 bases from V and 0 bases from J; junction bases left unmatched: 5. The CDR3 is 16 amino acids. The germline CDR1 and CDR2 sequences are SGHKS and YYEKEE (reference sequence). The chain's CDR3 is CASSWTGFYSGNTIYF. The CDR3 nucleotides are TGTGCCAGCAGCTGGACAGGGTTCTACTCTGGAAACACCATATATTTT.

Turning to this clone: Other DNA sequences in this specimen translate into the identical CDR3. The chain uses TRBV12-3 or TRBV12-4 and TRBJ2-1; 7 bases fit TRBD2. This CDR3 is built from 12 residues. With 3 bases clipped from V and 10 bases from J, the junction kept 3 bases outside the gene matches. In DNA form, the CDR3 reads TGTGCCAGCAGTTTCGGCGGGAGAGAGCAGTTCTTC. Its translation is CASSFGGREQFF.

The chain couples TRBV29-1 to TRBJ1-1; D may be TRBD1 (6 bases). V gave up 7 bases and J gave up 8 bases, with 23 bases separating them. The CDR3 length is 14 residues. Germline values: CDR1 SQVTM, CDR2 ANQGSEA. The CDR3 protein is CSARNRDSIGEAFF. DNA of the CDR3: TGCAGCGCCCGAAACAGGGATAGTATCGGAGAAGCTTTCTTT.

This clone was seen just once. CDR3: CASRDTNQPQHF. The CDR3 nucleotides read TGTGCCAGTAGGGACACCAATCAGCCCCAGCATTTT. This chain connects TRBV19 to TRBJ1-5, with D maybe TRBD1 (5 bases). Germline CDR1 is LNHDA and CDR2 is SQIVND (reference sequence). V lost 6 bases and J 3 bases, leaving 6 bases between the germline ends. CDR3 length: 12 residues.

This chain uses TRBV19 with TRBJ1-5; tentatively, D is TRBD1 (6 bases). Per germline, CDR1 LNHDA and CDR2 SQIVND (reference sequence). V lost 4 bases to trimming and J lost 4 bases, with 17 bases between them. The CDR3 spans 16 residues. The CDR3 DNA reads TGTGCCAGTAGTAGCGGAACTGACAGGATTAATCAGCCCCAGCATTTT. As protein: CASSSGTDRINQPQHF.

This chain connects TRBV5-4 to TRBJ1-6, with TRBD1 matching over 10 bases. Germline CDR1 SGHNT, CDR2 YYREEE (reference sequence). With 2 bases clipped from V and 10 bases from J, the junction kept 9 bases outside the gene matches. The CDR3 runs to 16 residues. CDR3 residues: CASSFSGTGATSPLHF. The CDR3 coding sequence is TGTGCCAGCAGCTTTAGCGGGACAGGGGCTACGTCACCCCTCCACTTT.

The chain couples TRBV5-4 to TRBJ2-6; a possible D gene is TRBD1 (6 bases). CDR3 length equals 17 residues. In germline, CDR1 is SGHNT, CDR2 YYREEE (reference sequence). The ends were cut back, 0 bases at V and 0 bases at J, with 10 bases in the middle. The CDR3 DNA reads as TGTGCCAGCAGCTTGGGACAGGCATACTCTGGGGCCAACGTCCTGACTTTC. This gives the protein CASSLGQAYSGANVLTF.

The chain has TRBV5-4 and TRBJ2-7; TRBD2 matches at 10 bases. Germline loops: CDR1 SGHNT, CDR2 YYREEE (reference sequence). V lost 0 bases to trimming and J lost 2 bases; unmatched junction nucleotides: 2. This CDR3 contains 15 residues. CDR3 amino acids: CASSLGSGRPYEQYV. In nucleotides, the CDR3 is TGTGCCAGCAGCTTGGGTAGCGGGAGGCCCTACGAGCAGTACGTC.

V gene TRBV2 combines with J gene TRBJ2-3; 10 nucleotides match TRBD2. The CDR3 spans 16 residues. Germline V gene lookup returns CDR1 SNHLY and CDR2 FYNNEI. V lost 6 bases and J lost 5; bases outside the gene matches: 11. The CDR3 here is CASRPLAGGSGDTQYF. The CDR3 DNA follows: TGTGCCAGCAGGCCTTTAGCGGGAGGCTCGGGAGATACGCAGTATTTT.

This clone was detected a few times. Other nucleotide sequences from this sample produce the same CDR3. This rearrangement joins TRBV5-1 to TRBJ2-1, with TRBD2 matching over 14 bases. CDR1 SGHRS and CDR2 YFSETQ come from the germline V gene. The CDR3 has 14 residues. V shed 4 bases, J shed 12 bases, and the junction held 6 bases outside the gene matches. DNA for the CDR3: TGCGCCAGCAGCCCCGGGACTAGCGGGAGTGTGCAGTTCTTC. Its protein is CASSPGTSGSVQFF.

In this sample, this clone turned up a few times. The V call is TRBV10-3, the J call TRBJ1-3; TRBD1 might be the D (5 bases). The CDR3 consists of 15 residues. Trimming took off 7 bases at V and 0 bases at J, with 13 bases between the two ends. Germline V gene lookup returns CDR1 ENHRY and CDR2 SYGVKD. DNA for the CDR3: TGTGCCATCACCGTGGACAAATACTCTGGAAACACCATATATTTT. It encodes CAITVDKYSGNTIYF.

The chain has TRBV3-1 (or the pseudogene TRBV3-2) and TRBJ1-1; 7 nucleotides agree with TRBD1. This CDR3 is 14 amino acids long. CDR1 is LGHDT, CDR2 YNNKEL, per germline (reference sequence). Losses at the gene ends were 6 bases for V and 6 bases for J; bases not matched to a gene: 10. The CDR3 DNA reads TGTGCCAGCAGGGTCGACAGGGCCGGGGCTGAAGCTTTCTTT. This sequence encodes CASRVDRAGAEAFF.

The rearrangement links TRBV7-3 to TRBJ2-1; 7 bases agree with TRBD1. J was trimmed by 6 bases and V by 3 bases; bases with no gene match: 2. The CDR3 covers 13 residues. Germline assignment: CDR1 SGHTA and CDR2 FQGTGA. The CDR3 DNA reads TGTGCCAGCAGCTTGGGACAGCGCAATGAGCAGTTCTTC. Translating it yields CASSLGQRNEQFF. Combining the CDR3 with reference TRBV7-3 and TRBJ2-1 gives the whole variable domain GAGVSQTPSNKVTEKGKYVELRCDPISGHTALYWYRQSLGQGPEFLIYFQGTGAADDSGLPNDRFFAVRPEGSVSTLKIQRTERGDSAVYLCASSLGQRNEQFFGPGTRLTVL.

CDR3 bases: TGTGCCTGGAGTCTAGCCCAAGAGACCCAGTACTTC. The encoded protein is CAWSLAQETQYF. V and J are TRBV30 and TRBJ2-5; D may be TRBD2 (5 bases). The germline CDR1 and CDR2 sequences are GTSNPN and SVGIG (reference sequence). V lost 2 bases, J lost 1 base, and 5 bases lay in between. The CDR3 covers 12 residues.

V and J are TRBV7-8 and TRBJ2-1; possibly TRBD1 for D (5 bases). CDR3 length: 13 residues. Germline CDR1 and CDR2: SGHVS and FQNEAQ. V was cut by 4 bases and J by 9 bases, with 13 bases left in between. The CDR3 nucleotides read TGTGCCAGCAGCTCTTATGTCCAGGGTGAGCAGTTCTTC. This translates into CASSSYVQGEQFF.

The V call is TRBV5-1, the J call TRBJ2-2; the match to TRBD2 covers 7 bases. This CDR3 spans 15 amino acids. J gave up 7 bases and V 2 bases, and 8 bases lay outside the gene matches. Germline CDR1 is SGHRS and CDR2 is YFSETQ. The CDR3 protein is CASSFGAGSIGELFF. CDR3 sequence (DNA): TGCGCCAGCAGCTTTGGAGCGGGAAGTATCGGGGAGCTGTTTTTT.